The 30 T cell receptor beta chains below come from one sample, sequenced in a study of blood T cell repertoires in COVID-19. TCRdb keeps only in-frame clones here, not all; method: immunoSEQ multiplex PCR. The sample lists about 98,000 clones, around 90% occurring once. Sequencing input: peripheral blood. These receptors were collected from a woman between 50 and 59 years old with COVID-19, enrolled during active disease.

The CDR3: CSVGLLMNTEAFF. The CDR3 DNA follows: TGCAGCGTGGGGCTATTGATGAACACTGAAGCTTTCTTT. V gene TRBV29-1 combines with J gene TRBJ1-1, with D perhaps matching TRBD1 (5 bases). V lost 6 bases, J lost 0 bases, and 11 bases lay in between. Germline CDR1 and CDR2: SQVTM and ANQGSEA. The CDR3 contains 13 residues.

The CDR3 sequence is CASSIGESWGEQFF. The DNA for the CDR3 is TGTGCCAGTAGTATTGGGGAGAGTTGGGGTGAGCAGTTCTTC. This chain uses TRBV19 with TRBJ2-1; perhaps TRBD2 as D (5 bases). CDR1 and CDR2 from the germline V gene are LNHDA and SQIVND (reference sequence). This CDR3 comprises 14 residues. Between the trimmed V and J ends, which lost 3 bases and 9 bases, there was a span of 15 bases.

J is TRBJ1-2 and V is TRBV18; TRBD1 matches 7 bases. This CDR3 spans 16 amino acids. V trimming: 3 bases; J trimming: 4 bases; junction bases outside the gene matches: 11. Germline lookup yields CDR1 KGHSH and CDR2 LQKENI. The CDR3 coding sequence is TGTGCCAGCTCACCCCAGGAGGGGTCAGGGGGCTATGGCTACACCTTC. It translates to CASSPQEGSGGYGYTF.

The chain uses TRBV5-5 and TRBJ2-1; TRBD2 is a possible D gene (7 bases). With 4 bases removed from V and 7 bases from J, the gap between germline ends came to 27 bases. The germline V gene has CDR1 SGHKS and CDR2 YYEKEE (reference sequence). CDR3 length equals 18 residues. The CDR3 nucleotides read TGTGCCAGCAGCCCCTTTCCGTTTTCGGGGGGCAGTGCGAATGAGCAGTTCTTC. Protein product: CASSPFPFSGGSANEQFF.

The CDR3 region is CASKFRGWETQYF. CDR3 bases: TGTGCCAGCAAGTTTAGGGGGTGGGAGACCCAGTACTTC. This sequence joins TRBV2 and TRBJ2-5; possibly TRBD1 for D (6 bases). CDR1 is SNHLY and CDR2 is FYNNEI in the germline V gene. The V end was cut by 7 bases, the J end by 5 bases, with 14 bases between. This CDR3 has 13 residues.

The V and J genes are TRBV9 and TRBJ2-5, with D hard to call. The V gene lost 0 bases and the J gene lost 1 base, with 10 bases spanning the gap. The CDR3 consists of 15 residues. CDR1 is SGDLS, CDR2 YYNGEE, per germline. The CDR3 loop reads CASSVGTLAQETQYF. The CDR3 nucleotides are TGTGCCAGCAGCGTAGGCACGTTAGCCCAAGAGACCCAGTACTTC.

V usage is TRBV28 and J usage is TRBJ1-2; maybe TRBD1 (6 bases). V lost 3 bases, J lost 1 base, and 9 bases lay in between. Germline values: CDR1 MDHEN, CDR2 SYDVKM. This CDR3 contains 14 residues. CDR3: CASSFRTDNYGYTF. The CDR3, as DNA: TGTGCCAGCAGTTTCCGGACAGATAACTATGGCTACACCTTC.

This chain joins TRBV2 and TRBJ2-1; maybe TRBD2 (7 bases). Per the germline V gene, CDR1 is SNHLY and CDR2 is FYNNEI. V was shortened by 7 bases and J by 4 bases, with 17 bases between the two germline ends. This CDR3 region has 15 residues. The chain's CDR3 is CASNSRGGPYNEQFF. The CDR3 bases are TGTGCCAGCAATAGTAGGGGGGGTCCATACAATGAGCAGTTCTTC.

V is TRBV19 and J is TRBJ2-1; possible D gene TRBD1, 5 bases. V dropped 11 bases and J dropped 15 bases, with 23 bases sitting between them. Germline loops: CDR1 LNHDA, CDR2 SQIVND (reference sequence). The CDR3 sequence is 12 residues long. The CDR3 protein is CAPRVQVISPFF. CDR3 nucleotide sequence: TGTGCCCCCAGGGTACAGGTAATATCTCCGTTCTTC.

The chain is built from TRBV10-2 and TRBJ1-2; D is ambiguous. The CDR3 has 13 amino acids. Trimming stripped 3 bases from V and 2 bases from J, with 7 bases between. Germline lookup yields CDR1 WSHSY and CDR2 SAAADI. The CDR3 loop reads CASSESGNYGYTF. In nucleotides, the CDR3 is TGCGCCAGCAGTGAATCGGGGAACTATGGCTACACCTTC.

V gene TRBV25-1 combines with J gene TRBJ1-4; D is undetermined. The V and J ends lost 6 bases and 0 bases respectively, with 11 bases between them. Germline V gene sequence: CDR1 MGHDK, CDR2 SYGVNS. This CDR3 has 15 residues. The CDR3 DNA follows: TGTGCCAGCAGGCGATCGGGGACAACTAATGAAAAACTGTTTTTT. The encoded protein is CASRRSGTTNEKLFF.

The chain joins TRBV28 to TRBJ2-7; the D gene is possibly TRBD2 (6 bases). This CDR3 is built from 12 residues. Looked up from germline, CDR1 is MDHEN and CDR2 is SYDVKM. V lost 2 bases and J lost 4, with 6 bases in between. This chain's CDR3 is CASSLGRYEQYF. The DNA of the CDR3 is TGTGCCAGCAGTTTAGGGAGGTACGAGCAGTACTTC.

The chain carries TRBV6-5 and TRBJ2-7; D possibly corresponds to TRBD2 (5 bases). This CDR3 is built from 14 residues. Trimming shortened V by 7 bases and J by 0 bases, and 13 bases separated the two germline ends. Looked up from germline, CDR1 is MNHEY and CDR2 is SVGAGI. The CDR3 is CASTRTSSSYEQYF. In nucleotides, the CDR3 is TGTGCCAGCACCAGGACTTCGAGCTCCTACGAGCAGTACTTC.

The chain couples TRBV20-1 to TRBJ1-2, with no clear D. Trimming pared 3 bases from V and 2 bases from J, leaving 19 bases between. The CDR3 consists of 16 residues. Germline CDR1 is DFQATT and CDR2 is SNEGSKA (reference sequence). CDR3 coding DNA: TGCAGTGCTAGTCTTTTCGCGGAGGAGGGCAACTATGGCTACACCTTC. Translated, it gives CSASLFAEEGNYGYTF.

This clone has a handful of counts. This chain links TRBV28 with TRBJ2-7, with a weak D call TRBD2 (6 bases). The CDR3 sequence is 15 residues long. The V and J ends lost 6 bases and 2 bases respectively, with 17 bases between them. Germline V gene sequence: CDR1 MDHEN, CDR2 SYDVKM. The CDR3 sequence: CASSNPSGGTYEQYV. CDR3 nucleotides: TGTGCCAGCAGCAATCCCTCCGGGGGAACCTACGAGCAGTACGTC.

The rearrangement uses TRBV12-3 or TRBV12-4 and TRBJ2-7; D possibly corresponds to TRBD1 (5 bases). The V end lost 5 bases, the J end lost 6 bases, and 11 bases lay between the germline ends. The CDR3 contains 12 residues. The CDR3 here is CASSPHRGEQYF. In DNA form, the CDR3 reads TGTGCCAGCAGTCCCCATAGGGGCGAGCAGTACTTC.

The V gene is TRBV7-6, the J gene TRBJ2-7; TRBD1 aligns across 7 bases. Germline V lookup: CDR1 SGHVS, CDR2 FNYEAQ. Unmatched junction bases numbered 8, after V lost 4 bases and J lost 2 bases. The CDR3 has 15 amino acids. DNA of the CDR3: TGTGCCAGCAGCTCTTCTCCGGGACAGCCCTACGAGCAGTACTTC. It yields the protein CASSSSPGQPYEQYF. The complete variable domain, with remaining parts taken from reference TRBV7-6 and TRBJ2-7, reads GAGVSQSPRYKVTKRGQDVALRCDPISGHVSLYWYRQALGQGPEFLTYFNYEAQQDKSGLPNDRFSAERPEGSISTLTIQRTEQRDSAMYRCASSSSPGQPYEQYFGPGTRLTVT.

CDR3 sequence: CASSLQTRGEQFF. The CDR3 region has the DNA TGCGCCAGCAGCCTCCAGACCCGGGGTGAGCAGTTCTTC. The chain is built from TRBV5-1 and TRBJ2-1, with D possibly being TRBD2 (5 bases). V was shortened by 4 bases and J by 9 bases, with 14 bases between the two germline ends. Germline V gene data show CDR1 as SGHRS and CDR2 as YFSETQ. The CDR3 length is 13 residues.

The chain couples TRBV6-5 to TRBJ1-2; 8 bases align to TRBD1. CDR1 is MNHEY and CDR2 is SVGAGI in the germline V gene. J gave up 4 bases and V 6 bases, and 10 bases lay outside the gene matches. This CDR3 has 15 residues. This CDR3 is CASRIGQGFGYGYTF. The DNA of the CDR3 is TGTGCCAGCAGAATCGGACAGGGTTTCGGCTATGGCTACACCTTC.

The V call is TRBV19, the J call TRBJ2-7, with TRBD1 as a possible D gene (6 bases). Germline CDR1 reads LNHDA; CDR2 reads SQIVND (reference sequence). V was shortened by 2 bases and J by 2 bases, with 16 bases between the two germline ends. This CDR3 is built from 16 residues. CDR3 sequence reads: CASSISVQRDTYEQYF. The CDR3 region has the DNA TGTGCCAGTAGTATATCAGTACAAAGGGACACCTACGAGCAGTACTTC.

The V gene is TRBV30, the J gene TRBJ1-5; 8 bases align to TRBD1. This CDR3 region has 13 residues. Losses at the gene ends were 1 base for V and 7 bases for J; bases not matched to a gene: 3. Germline CDR1 is GTSNPN and CDR2 is SVGIG (reference sequence). The chain's CDR3 is CAWSEDREQPQHF. The CDR3 DNA reads TGTGCCTGGAGTGAGGACAGGGAACAGCCCCAGCATTTT.

The chain recombines TRBV11-3 with TRBJ1-4; unclear D gene. The CDR3 contains 16 residues. From germline, CDR1 is SGHNT and CDR2 YENEEA. Trimming removed 1 base at V and 7 bases at J, with 16 bases between. As DNA, the CDR3 is TGTGCCAGCAGCTTAGGATCTCGGCACTACGGTGAAAAACTGTTTTTT. Translation: CASSLGSRHYGEKLFF.

The gene calls are TRBV10-3 and TRBJ2-5; D may be TRBD2 (6 bases). V was pared by 5 bases and J by 3 bases, with 16 bases between. This CDR3 region has 15 residues. Germline V gives CDR1 ENHRY, CDR2 SYGVKD. DNA of the CDR3: TGTGCCATCAGTACCCCCAGGGAGGCAAAAGAGACCCAGTACTTC. This codes for CAISTPREAKETQYF.

This clone occurred once. The V gene is TRBV3-1 (or the pseudogene TRBV3-2), the J gene TRBJ2-3; 10 bases are shared with TRBD2. CDR3 length equals 21 residues. Unmatched junction bases numbered 20, after V lost 3 bases and J lost 2 bases. CDR1 is LGHDT and CDR2 is YNNKEL in the germline V gene (reference sequence). For the CDR3, the DNA is TGTGCCAGCAGCCAGCTGAAGGGGCTAGCGGGGGAGGGGGCACACACAGATACGCAGTATTTT. Protein product: CASSQLKGLAGEGAHTDTQYF.

The V and J genes are TRBV30 and TRBJ1-2; D is unresolved. V lost 1 base and J lost 7, with 19 bases in between. This CDR3 has 15 amino acids. Germline CDR1 and CDR2: GTSNPN and SVGIG (reference sequence). CDR3 nucleotide sequence: TGTGCCTGGAGTGCCTTCGTAGCCCGCGAACGTGGCTACACCTTC. The encoded protein is CAWSAFVARERGYTF.

The chain joins TRBV5-1 to TRBJ2-7; TRBD1 matches at 9 bases. Germline CDR1 reads SGHRS; CDR2 reads YFSETQ. The CDR3 totals 15 residues. The V segment lost 5 bases and the J segment 5 bases; nucleotides outside the gene matches: 11. CDR3 sequence: CASSQPGQGNDEQYF. As DNA, the CDR3 is TGCGCCAGCAGTCAACCTGGACAGGGGAACGACGAGCAGTACTTC.

J is TRBJ1-6 and V is TRBV10-3; possibly TRBD1 for D (6 bases). V lost 3 bases and J 7 bases, leaving 13 bases between the germline ends. CDR1 and CDR2 (germline): ENHRY, SYGVKD. This CDR3 is 15 amino acids long. The CDR3 here is CAISDSTGKNSPLHF. CDR3 nucleotides: TGTGCCATCAGTGACTCCACAGGGAAAAATTCACCCCTCCACTTT.

The chain uses TRBV30 and TRBJ1-3; D is perhaps TRBD1 (6 bases). The CDR3 sequence is 15 residues long. The germline V gene has CDR1 GTSNPN and CDR2 SVGIG (reference sequence). V was pared by 0 bases and J by 3 bases, with 12 bases between. The CDR3: CAWSVGGARGNTIYF. CDR3 bases: TGTGCCTGGAGTGTTGGGGGGGCTCGTGGAAACACCATATATTTT.

The rearrangement joins TRBV9 to TRBJ1-1; D unresolved. This CDR3 is built from 13 residues. The V and J ends lost 0 bases and 4 bases respectively, with 7 bases between them. CDR1 and CDR2 (germline): SGDLS, YYNGEE. As DNA, the CDR3 is TGTGCCAGCAGCGTAGAATCTACCACTGAAGCTTTCTTT. Translation gives CASSVESTTEAFF.

V gene TRBV5-6 combines with J gene TRBJ1-3; 7 bases are shared with TRBD1. This CDR3 is built from 15 residues. Germline V gene sequence: CDR1 SGHDT, CDR2 YYEEEE. With 2 bases clipped from V and 3 bases from J, the junction kept 5 bases outside the gene matches. This CDR3 reads CASSFLGTDGNTIYF. The CDR3 bases are TGTGCCAGCAGCTTCCTTGGGACAGATGGAAACACCATATATTTT.